Listed below are T cell receptor beta chains from one sample, sequenced in a study of molecular identifiers for immune sequencing clone quantification. Via MiXCR, TCRdb re-called the PCR reads, giving one row per CDR3 protein. The sample holds more than 300,000 distinct CDR3 sequences, 20% to 25% seen once. Sequenced input: naive CD8+ T cells from blood, with Jurkat cell RNA spiked in. The receptors here all came from a human donor in good health. Some libraries in this study had Jurkat cell RNA spiked in. Both conserved end residues are part of each CDR3. D genes are given only for firm matches. A clone size is listed for some rows: how often the clone was seen (once, few, many), or a class if it is expanded.

>TRBD1|TRBV7-9|14|TRBJ2-3|many
TGTGCCAGCAGCCCAGACAGGGCCCAAGGTACGCAGTATTTT
CASSPDRAQGTQYF
>NA|TRBV7-9|17|TRBJ1-3|NA
TGTGCCAGCAGCCCCGGTAGCGGGGAATTGAATGGAAACACCGTATATTTT
CASSPGSGELNGNTVYF
>TRBD1|TRBV13|14|TRBJ1-1|many
TGTGCCAGCAGCCTCCGGGACAGCCGGACTGAAGCTTTCTTT
CASSLRDSRTEAFF
>NA|TRBV4-1|12|TRBJ2-7|many
TGCGCCAGCAGCCATACGACGGACGAGCAGTACTTC
CASSHTTDEQYF
>NA|TRBV27|14|TRBJ2-5|NA
TGTGCCAGCAAACTCCTCGGTGGAACAGAGACCCAGTACTTC
CASKLLGGTETQYF
>NA|TRBV28|13|TRBJ2-3|many
TGTGCCAGCAGTTTCCGGTACACAGATACGCAGTATTTT
CASSFRYTDTQYF
>NA|TRBV5-6|14|TRBJ2-1|many
TGTGCCAGCAGCTTGGGGCAGGTTCTCGGTGAGCAGTTCTTC
CASSLGQVLGEQFF
>TRBD1|TRBV4-1|14|TRBJ2-1|NA
TGCGCCAGCAGCCAAGAGAACAGGGGCAATGAGCAGTTCTTC
CASSQENRGNEQFF
>NA|TRBV7-9|15|TRBJ1-6|many
TGTGCCAGCAGCCTAACAGGCAGGGAGAATTCACCCCTCCACTTT
CASSLTGRENSPLHF
>NA|TRBV4-3|14|TRBJ2-7|many
TGCGCCAGCAGCGAGTCCCTGAGCTCCTACGAGCAGTACTTC
CASSESLSSYEQYF
>NA|TRBV5-4|15|TRBJ2-7|many
TGTGCCAGCAGCTTGAAGACAGGACCTTCCTACGAGCAGTACTTC
CASSLKTGPSYEQYF
>NA|TRBV29-1|10|TRBJ1-1|many
TGCAGCGTTGAGCTGACTGAAGCTTTCTTT
CSVELTEAFF
>NA|TRBV3-1|14|TRBJ1-6|NA
TGTGCCAGCAGCCGCCCCGCGGCGAATTCACCCCTCCACTTT
CASSRPAANSPLHF
>NA|TRBV20-1|16|TRBJ2-7|many
TGCAGTGCAAAGAGGCTAGTTCAAGGTGAAAACTACGAGCAGTACTTC
CSAKRLVQGENYEQYF
>TRBD1|TRBV7-8|15|TRBJ2-1|many
TGTGCCAGCAGCTTAGGGGACAGGACCTACAATGAGCAGTTCTTC
CASSLGDRTYNEQFF
>TRBD1|TRBV4-1|14|TRBJ2-7|few
TGCGCCAGCAGCCAACGACAGGGGTCCGCCGAGCAGTACTTC
CASSQRQGSAEQYF
>NA|TRBV12-3/TRBV12-4|13|TRBJ2-7|few
TGTGCCAGCAGTTTAGATTCAGGGCCCGAGCAGTACTTC
CASSLDSGPEQYF
>TRBD2|TRBV11-2|16|TRBJ2-3|few
TGTGCCAGCAGCCGCCGACTAGCGGAAAGCACAGATACGCAGTATTTT
CASSRRLAESTDTQYF
>NA|TRBV24-1|13|TRBJ2-5|many
TGTGCCACCAGTGAGCCGACGAGAGAGACCCAGTACTTC
CATSEPTRETQYF
>NA|TRBV7-9|12|TRBJ1-1|many
TGTGCCAGCAGCTTAGCGGCGGATGAAGCTTTCTTT
CASSLAADEAFF
>NA|TRBV7-9|13|TRBJ2-5|NA
TGTGCCAGCAGCTTAGTTCAGGCGGAGACCCAGTACTTC
CASSLVQAETQYF
>NA|TRBV2|13|TRBJ2-5|NA
TGTGCCAGCATGAAGGGCATCCAAGAGACCCAGTACTTC
CASMKGIQETQYF
>TRBD2|TRBV18|16|TRBJ2-5|few
TGTGCCAGCTCATCGACTAGCGGGAGGTACCAAGAGACCCAGTACTTC
CASSSTSGRYQETQYF
>NA|TRBV9|14|TRBJ2-3|many
TGTGCCAGCAGCGTATGGGGGCCGGGAGATACGCAGTATTTT
CASSVWGPGDTQYF
>NA|TRBV24-1|16|TRBJ2-1|NA
TGTGCCACCAGTGACGTCCTCAACACCGAGGGGGGTGAGCAGTTCTTC
CATSDVLNTEGGEQFF
>NA|TRBV3-1|14|TRBJ2-3|few
TGTGCCAGCAGCCAAATTGCGAGGGAGGATACGCAGTATTTT
CASSQIAREDTQYF
>NA|TRBV5-1|15|TRBJ2-5|many
TGCGCCAGCAGCTTGGGTCCCAGAACCCAAGAGACCCAGTACTTC
CASSLGPRTQETQYF
>NA|TRBV6-6|13|TRBJ2-7|many
TGTGCCAGCAGTTATCGAAACAAGTACGAGCAGTACTTC
CASSYRNKYEQYF
>NA|TRBV4-1|12|TRBJ2-3|many
TGCGCCAGCAGCCAGCGTCGCGATACGCAGTATTTT
CASSQRRDTQYF
>NA|TRBV7-9|16|TRBJ2-2|NA
TGTGCCAGCAGCTCTGCGAGACAGATGAACACCGGGGAGCTGTTTTTT
CASSSARQMNTGELFF
>NA|TRBV6-2/TRBV6-3|14|TRBJ1-5|many
TGTGCCAGCAGTTGGGAGAATAGCAATCAGCCCCAGCATTTT
CASSWENSNQPQHF
>NA|TRBV13|14|TRBJ2-5|NA
TGTGCCAGCACCCCGGCCAACGGGGAAGAGACCCAGTACTTC
CASTPANGEETQYF
>TRBD1|TRBV2|15|TRBJ2-6|few
TGTGCCAGCAGTAAGACAGGGACTGGGGCCAACGTCCTGACTTTC
CASSKTGTGANVLTF
>NA|TRBV7-9|15|TRBJ2-3|many
TGTGCCAGCAGCTTAGTGGGCTTCGGCACAGATACGCAGTATTTT
CASSLVGFGTDTQYF
>TRBD2|TRBV2|15|TRBJ2-7|many
TGTGCCAGCAGTCGAGGGGGACTAGCGGGAAACGAGCAGTACTTC
CASSRGGLAGNEQYF
>NA|TRBV19|15|TRBJ2-3|NA
TGTGCCAGTAGTATCGTGCCAGGGTACACAGATACGCAGTATTTT
CASSIVPGYTDTQYF
>NA|TRBV27|14|TRBJ2-3|many
TGTGCCAGCAGTTTAGGCCTTAACACAGATACGCAGTATTTT
CASSLGLNTDTQYF
>TRBD1|TRBV4-3|17|TRBJ1-3|NA
TGCGCCAGCAGCCAATGGACAGGGGGCAATCCCGGAAACACCATATGTTTT
CASSQWTGGNPGNTICF
>NA|TRBV7-9|14|TRBJ2-2|many
TGTGCCAGCAGCTTAACCCTTCGGCCCGGGGAGCTGTTTTTT
CASSLTLRPGELFF
>NA|TRBV4-3|14|TRBJ1-1|many
TGCGCCAGCAGCCATAGGACAGCGAACACTGAAGCTTTCTTT
CASSHRTANTEAFF
>TRBD1|TRBV2|16|TRBJ1-4|NA
TGTGCCAGCAGGACCCTGGGACAGGGACTGGACGAAAAACTGTTTTTT
CASRTLGQGLDEKLFF
>NA|TRBV2|15|TRBJ1-5|few
TGTGCCAGCAGTGCACTACCAGGGGACAATCAGCCCAAGCATTTT
CASSALPGDNQPKHF
>NA|TRBV5-6|12|TRBJ1-1|many
TGTGCCAGCAGTCACATGAACACTGAAGCTTTCTTT
CASSHMNTEAFF
>NA|TRBV29-1|16|TRBJ2-1|many
TGCAGCGTTGAATCGACCCCCGGTCATATTGTTCCTGAGCAGTTCTTC
CSVESTPGHIVPEQFF
>NA|TRBV10-2|16|TRBJ2-5|few
TGCGCCAGCAGTGAGCTTGGGGGGCTTGGCCAAGAGACCCAGTACTTC
CASSELGGLGQETQYF
>NA|TRBV7-2|15|TRBJ1-5|many
TGTGCCAGCAGCTTATTAGCGACAGTCAATCAGCCCCAGCATTTT
CASSLLATVNQPQHF
>NA|TRBV4-3|15|TRBJ2-3|few
TGCGCCAGCAGCCAAGATAGGGCAGGGACAGATACGCAGTATTTT
CASSQDRAGTDTQYF
>TRBD1|TRBV11-2|17|TRBJ2-7|many
TGTGCCAGCAGCTTAGATTCAATAGGACAGGGTTGGTACGAGCAGTACTTC
CASSLDSIGQGWYEQYF
>NA|TRBV12-3/TRBV12-4|15|TRBJ2-3|many
TGTGCCAGCAGTTTCCCCGGCAGGCACACAGATACGCAGTATTTT
CASSFPGRHTDTQYF
>NA|TRBV4-2|15|TRBJ1-4|many
TGTGCCAGCAGCCAAGATTGGGGGTTGGCGCAAAAACTGTTTTTT
CASSQDWGLAQKLFF
>NA|TRBV27|14|TRBJ1-1|few
TGTGCCAGCAGTTTATTGGCAGGGTCGGATGAAGCTTTCTTT
CASSLLAGSDEAFF